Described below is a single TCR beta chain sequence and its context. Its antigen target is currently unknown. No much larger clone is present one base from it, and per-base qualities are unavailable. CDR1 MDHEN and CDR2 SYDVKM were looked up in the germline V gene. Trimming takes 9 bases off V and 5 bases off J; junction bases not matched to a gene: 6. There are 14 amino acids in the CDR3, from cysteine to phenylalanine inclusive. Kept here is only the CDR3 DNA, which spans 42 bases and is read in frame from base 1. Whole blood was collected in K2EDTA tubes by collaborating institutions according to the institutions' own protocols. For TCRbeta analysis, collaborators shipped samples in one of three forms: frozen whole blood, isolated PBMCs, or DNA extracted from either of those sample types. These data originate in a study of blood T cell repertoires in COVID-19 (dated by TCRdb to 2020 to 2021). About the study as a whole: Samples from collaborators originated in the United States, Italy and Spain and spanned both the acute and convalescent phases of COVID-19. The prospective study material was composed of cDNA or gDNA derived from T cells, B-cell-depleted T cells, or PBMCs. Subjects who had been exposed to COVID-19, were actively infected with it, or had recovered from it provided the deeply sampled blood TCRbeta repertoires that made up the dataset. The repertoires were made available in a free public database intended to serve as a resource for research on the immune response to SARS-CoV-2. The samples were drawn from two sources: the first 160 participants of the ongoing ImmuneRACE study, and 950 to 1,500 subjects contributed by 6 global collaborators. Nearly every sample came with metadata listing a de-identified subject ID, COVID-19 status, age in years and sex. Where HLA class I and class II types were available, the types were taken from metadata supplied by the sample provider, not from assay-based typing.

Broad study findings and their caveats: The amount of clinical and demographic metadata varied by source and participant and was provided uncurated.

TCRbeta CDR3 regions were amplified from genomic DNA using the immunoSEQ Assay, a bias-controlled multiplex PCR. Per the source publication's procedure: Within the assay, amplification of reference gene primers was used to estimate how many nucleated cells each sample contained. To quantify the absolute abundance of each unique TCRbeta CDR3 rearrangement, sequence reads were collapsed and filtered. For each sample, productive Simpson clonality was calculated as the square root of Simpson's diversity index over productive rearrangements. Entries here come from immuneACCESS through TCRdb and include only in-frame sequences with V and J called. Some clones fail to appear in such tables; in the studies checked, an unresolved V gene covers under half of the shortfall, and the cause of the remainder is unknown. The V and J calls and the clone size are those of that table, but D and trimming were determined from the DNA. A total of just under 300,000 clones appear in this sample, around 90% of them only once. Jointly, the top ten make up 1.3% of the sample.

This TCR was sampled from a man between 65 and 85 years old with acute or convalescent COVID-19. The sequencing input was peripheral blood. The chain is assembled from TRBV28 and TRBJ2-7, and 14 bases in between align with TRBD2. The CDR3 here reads CASGTSGRGNEQYF. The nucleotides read TGTGCCAGTGGGACTAGCGGGAGAGGGAACGAGCAGTACTTC. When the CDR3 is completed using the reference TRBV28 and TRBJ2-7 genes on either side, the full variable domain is DVKVTQSSRYLVKRTGEKVFLECVQDMDHENMFWYRQDPGLGLRLIYFSYDVKMKEKGDIPEGYSVSREKKERFSLILESASTNQTSMYLCASGTSGRGNEQYFGPGTRLTVT.